This note documents a single T cell receptor beta chain sequence. Original processing methods: Amplified reference gene primers provided the basis for estimating nucleated cell counts. Assay: immunoSEQ multiplex PCR; the TCRdb copy retains only in-frame clones and omits some. V, J and clone size reflect that table, while D and trimming were determined from the DNA. This sample yields around 100,000 clones, of which just under 85% are seen a single time; around an eighth belongs to the top ten. The sample originates from a study of blood T cell repertoires in COVID-19. CDR1 is SQVTM and CDR2 is ANQGSEA in the germline V gene. The CDR3 totals 12 residues. The ends were cut back, 2 bases at V and 1 base at J, with 3 bases in the middle.

Sample: peripheral blood. V is TRBV29-1 and J is TRBJ1-3; no reliable D call. The receptor was isolated from a man in his fifties or sixties with active or convalescent COVID-19. The CDR3 DNA is TGCAGCGTTGAAACTTCTGGAAACACCATATATTTT. It yields the protein CSVETSGNTIYF.